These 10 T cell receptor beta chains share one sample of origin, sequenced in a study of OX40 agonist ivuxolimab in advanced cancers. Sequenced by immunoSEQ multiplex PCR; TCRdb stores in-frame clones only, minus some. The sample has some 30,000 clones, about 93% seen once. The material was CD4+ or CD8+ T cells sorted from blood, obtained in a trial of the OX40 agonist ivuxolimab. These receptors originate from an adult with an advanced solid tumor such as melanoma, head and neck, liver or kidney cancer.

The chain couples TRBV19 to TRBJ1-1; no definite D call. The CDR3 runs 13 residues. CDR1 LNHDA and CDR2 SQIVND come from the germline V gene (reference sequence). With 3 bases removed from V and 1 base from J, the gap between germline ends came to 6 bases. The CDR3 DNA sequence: TGTGCCAGTAGTATGGGGAGGAACACTGAAGCTTTCTTT. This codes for CASSMGRNTEAFF.

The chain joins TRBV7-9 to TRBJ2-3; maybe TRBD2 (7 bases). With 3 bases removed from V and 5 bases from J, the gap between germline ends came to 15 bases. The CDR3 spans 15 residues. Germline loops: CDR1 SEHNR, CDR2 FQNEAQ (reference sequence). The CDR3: CASSFGGGAQDTQYF. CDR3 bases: TGTGCCAGCAGCTTTGGAGGGGGGGCCCAAGATACGCAGTATTTT. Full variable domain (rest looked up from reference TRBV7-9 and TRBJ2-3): DTGVSQNPRHKITKRGQNVTFRCDPISEHNRLYWYRQTLGQGPEFLTYFQNEAQLEKSRLLSDRFSAERPKGSFSTLEIQRTEQGDSAMYLCASSFGGGAQDTQYFGPGTRLTVL.

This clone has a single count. The DNA of the CDR3 is TGTGCCAGCAGCTTGGGAATAGCGGAAGCTAGCACAGATACGCAGTATTTT. Protein: CASSLGIAEASTDTQYF. The chain joins TRBV13 to TRBJ2-3; a possible D gene is TRBD2 (6 bases). The V end lost 3 bases, the J end lost 0 bases, and 16 bases lay between the germline ends. Germline values: CDR1 PRHDT, CDR2 FYEKMQ (reference sequence). The length of the CDR3 is 17 residues.

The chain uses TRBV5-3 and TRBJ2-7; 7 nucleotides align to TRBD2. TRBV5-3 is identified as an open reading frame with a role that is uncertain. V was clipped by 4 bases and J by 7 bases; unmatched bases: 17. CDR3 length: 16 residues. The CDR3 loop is CARSPFGGGAIEEQYF. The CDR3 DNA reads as TGTGCCAGAAGCCCCTTTGGGGGGGGTGCAATTGAAGAGCAGTACTTC.

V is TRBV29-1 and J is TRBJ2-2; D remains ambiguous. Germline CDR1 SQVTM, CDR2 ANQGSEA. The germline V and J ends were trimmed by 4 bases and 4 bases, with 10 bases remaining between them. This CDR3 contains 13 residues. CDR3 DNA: TGCAGCGTTGGGGTACCAAGCACCGGGGAGCTGTTTTTT. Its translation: CSVGVPSTGELFF.

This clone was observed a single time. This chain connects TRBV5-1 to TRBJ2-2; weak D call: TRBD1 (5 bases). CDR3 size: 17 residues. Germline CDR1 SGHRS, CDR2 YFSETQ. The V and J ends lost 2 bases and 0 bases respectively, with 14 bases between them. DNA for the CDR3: TGCGCCAGCAGCTTCATCAGGTTAGGGGCGAACACCGGGGAGCTGTTTTTT. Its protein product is CASSFIRLGANTGELFF.

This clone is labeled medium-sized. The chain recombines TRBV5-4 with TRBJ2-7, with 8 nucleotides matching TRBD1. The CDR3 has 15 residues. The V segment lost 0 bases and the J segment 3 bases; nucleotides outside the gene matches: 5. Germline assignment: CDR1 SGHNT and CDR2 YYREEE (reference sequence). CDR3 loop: CASSLGTGFSYEQYF. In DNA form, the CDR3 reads TGTGCCAGCAGCTTGGGGACAGGGTTTAGCTACGAGCAGTACTTC. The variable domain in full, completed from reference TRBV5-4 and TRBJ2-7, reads ETGVTQSPTHLIKTRGQQVTLRCSSQSGHNTVSWYQQALGQGPQFIFQYYREEENGRGNFPPRFSGLQFPNYSSELNVNALELDDSALYLCASSLGTGFSYEQYFGPGTRLTVT.

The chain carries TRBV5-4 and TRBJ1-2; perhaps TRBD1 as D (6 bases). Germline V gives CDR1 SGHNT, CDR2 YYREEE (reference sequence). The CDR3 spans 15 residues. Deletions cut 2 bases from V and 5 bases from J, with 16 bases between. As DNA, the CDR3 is TGTGCCAGCAGCTTTCACAGCTCCCAGGGGTATGGCTACACCTTC. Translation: CASSFHSSQGYGYTF.

The CDR3 region has the DNA TGTGCCAGCAGCTTTGGTCCCGGCCTTTACGAGCAGTACGTC. Its protein is CASSFGPGLYEQYV. The gene calls are TRBV5-5 and TRBJ2-7; D call uncertain. This CDR3 region has 14 residues. Germline V gene data show CDR1 as SGHKS and CDR2 as YYEKEE (reference sequence). V lost 2 bases and J lost 4, with 13 bases in between.

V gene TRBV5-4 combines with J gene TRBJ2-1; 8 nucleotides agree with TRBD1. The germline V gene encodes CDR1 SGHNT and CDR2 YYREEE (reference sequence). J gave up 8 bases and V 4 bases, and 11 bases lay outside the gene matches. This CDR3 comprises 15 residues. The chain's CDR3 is CASSHTGTGVYEQFF. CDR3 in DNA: TGTGCCAGCAGCCACACCGGGACAGGTGTCTATGAGCAGTTCTTC. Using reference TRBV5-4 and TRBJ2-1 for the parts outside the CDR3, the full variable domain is ETGVTQSPTHLIKTRGQQVTLRCSSQSGHNTVSWYQQALGQGPQFIFQYYREEENGRGNFPPRFSGLQFPNYSSELNVNALELDDSALYLCASSHTGTGVYEQFFGPGTRLTVL.